This TCR beta chain was recorded in a study of blood T cell repertoires in COVID-19. Study in general: Acute and convalescent COVID-19 samples came from the United States, Italy and Spain. The cDNA or gDNA used as material had been derived from T cells, B-cell-depleted T cells, or PBMCs.

This CDR3 comprises 16 residues. Trimming took 11 bases from V and 7 from J, leaving 28 bases between them. Germline V lookup: CDR1 LNHDA, CDR2 SQIVND (reference sequence). How the authors handled the data: Estimated nucleated cell counts came from reference gene primer amplification. Only in-frame clones appear in the TCRdb table, and some are missing; sequencing was by immunoSEQ multiplex PCR. The DNA gave D and trimming, while V, J and clone size come from that table. The sample shows 150,000 to 200,000 clones, about four fifths of them seen only once. This chain connects TRBV19 to TRBJ2-3, with a tentative D call TRBD2 (6 bases). What was sequenced was peripheral blood. The source of this sequence is a woman aged 40 to 49 with acute or convalescent COVID-19. CDR3: CAPGGVLCPCWNTQYF. CDR3 DNA: TGTGCCCCCGGAGGGGTGCTGTGCCCCTGTTGGAATACGCAGTATTTT.